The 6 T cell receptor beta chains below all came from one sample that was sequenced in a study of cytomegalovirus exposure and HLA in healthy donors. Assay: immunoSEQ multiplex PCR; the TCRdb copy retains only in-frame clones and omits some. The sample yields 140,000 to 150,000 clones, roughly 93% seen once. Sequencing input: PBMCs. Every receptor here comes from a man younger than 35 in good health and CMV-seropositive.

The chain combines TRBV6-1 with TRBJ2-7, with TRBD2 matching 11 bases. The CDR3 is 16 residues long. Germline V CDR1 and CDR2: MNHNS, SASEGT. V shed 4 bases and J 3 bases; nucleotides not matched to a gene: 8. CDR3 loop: CASSASGTSGNYEQYF. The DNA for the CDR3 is TGTGCCAGCAGTGCCTCTGGGACTAGCGGTAACTACGAGCAGTACTTC.

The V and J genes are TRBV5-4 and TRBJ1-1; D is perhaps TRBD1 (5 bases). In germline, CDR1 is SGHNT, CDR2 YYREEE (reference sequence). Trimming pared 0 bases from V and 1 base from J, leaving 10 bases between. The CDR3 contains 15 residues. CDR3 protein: CASSLGGDGNTEAFF. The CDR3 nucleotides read TGTGCCAGCAGCTTGGGGGGGGACGGGAACACTGAAGCTTTCTTT. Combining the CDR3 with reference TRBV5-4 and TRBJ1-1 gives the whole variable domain ETGVTQSPTHLIKTRGQQVTLRCSSQSGHNTVSWYQQALGQGPQFIFQYYREEENGRGNFPPRFSGLQFPNYSSELNVNALELDDSALYLCASSLGGDGNTEAFFGQGTRLTVV.

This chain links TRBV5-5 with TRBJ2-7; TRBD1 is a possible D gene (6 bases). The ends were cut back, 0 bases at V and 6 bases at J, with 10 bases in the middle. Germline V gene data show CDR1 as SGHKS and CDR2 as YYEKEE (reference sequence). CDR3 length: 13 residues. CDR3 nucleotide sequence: TGTGCCAGCAGCTTGGTTGGGGGCCTCGAGCAGTACTTC. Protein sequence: CASSLVGGLEQYF.

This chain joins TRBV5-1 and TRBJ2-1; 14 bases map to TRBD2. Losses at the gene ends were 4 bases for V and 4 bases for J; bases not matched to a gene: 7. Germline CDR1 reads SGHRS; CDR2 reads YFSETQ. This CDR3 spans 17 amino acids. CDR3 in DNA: TGCGCCAGCAGCGTCGGACTAGCGGGAGGCTGGTACAATGAGCAGTTCTTC. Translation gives CASSVGLAGGWYNEQFF.

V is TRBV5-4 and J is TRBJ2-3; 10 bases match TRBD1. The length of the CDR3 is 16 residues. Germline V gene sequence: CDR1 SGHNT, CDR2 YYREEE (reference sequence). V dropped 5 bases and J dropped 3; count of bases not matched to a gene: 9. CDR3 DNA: TGTGCCAGCAGTCCTATGGGGGACAGGGGAACAGATACGCAGTATTTT. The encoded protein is CASSPMGDRGTDTQYF.

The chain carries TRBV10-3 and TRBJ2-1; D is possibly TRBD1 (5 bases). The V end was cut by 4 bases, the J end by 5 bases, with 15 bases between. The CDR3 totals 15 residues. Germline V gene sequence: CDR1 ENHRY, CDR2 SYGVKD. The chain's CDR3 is CAISVDRTLNNEQFF. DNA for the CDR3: TGTGCCATCAGTGTTGACAGAACTCTAAACAATGAGCAGTTCTTC.